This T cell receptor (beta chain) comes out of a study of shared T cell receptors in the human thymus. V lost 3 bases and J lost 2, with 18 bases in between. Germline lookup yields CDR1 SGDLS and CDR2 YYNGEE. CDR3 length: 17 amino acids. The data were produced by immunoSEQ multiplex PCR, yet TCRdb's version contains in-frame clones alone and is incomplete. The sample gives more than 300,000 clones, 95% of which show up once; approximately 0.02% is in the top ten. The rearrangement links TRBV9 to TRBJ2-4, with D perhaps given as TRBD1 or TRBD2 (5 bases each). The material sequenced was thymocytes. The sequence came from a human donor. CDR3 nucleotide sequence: TGTGCCAGCAGCGCCGGGGCAGGGCGGCGGACCAAAAACATTCAGTACTTC. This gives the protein CASSAGAGRRTKNIQYF. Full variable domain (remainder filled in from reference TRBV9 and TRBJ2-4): DSGVTQTPKHLITATGQRVTLRCSPRSGDLSVYWYQQSLDQGLQFLIQYYNGEERAKGNILERFSAQQFPDLHSELNLSSLELGDSALYFCASSAGAGRRTKNIQYFGAGTRLSVL.